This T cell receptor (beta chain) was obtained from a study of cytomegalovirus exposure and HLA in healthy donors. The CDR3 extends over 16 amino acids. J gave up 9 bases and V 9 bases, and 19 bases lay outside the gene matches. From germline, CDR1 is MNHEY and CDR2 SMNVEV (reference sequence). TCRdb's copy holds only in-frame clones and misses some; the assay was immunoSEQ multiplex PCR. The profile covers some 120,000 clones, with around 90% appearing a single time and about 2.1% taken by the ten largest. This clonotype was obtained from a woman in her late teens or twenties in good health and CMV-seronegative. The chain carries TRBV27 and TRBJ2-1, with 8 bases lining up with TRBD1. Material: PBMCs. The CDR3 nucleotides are TGTGCCAGTCTCCCCGAGCAGGGGGCTAAGTTGAGTGAGCAGTTCTTC. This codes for CASLPEQGAKLSEQFF.